These 27 T cell receptor beta chains originate from one sample sequenced in a study of CD8 T cells in ankylosing spondylitis. Study-level points and caveats: What appeared characteristic of ankylosing spondylitis blood was a TCR beta motif of fewer than ten highly homologous variants.

No cognate antigen is known for these TCRs. TCRdb recomputed calls from the 5' RACE reads with MiXCR, one row per CDR3 protein. Found here are 650,000 to 800,000 distinct CDR3 sequences, 15% to 20% of them singletons; the top ten hold around 20%. Sequencing input: blood, either unsorted or a sorted T cell fraction (not recorded which). The receptors come from a male donor with ankylosing spondylitis.

V usage is TRBV2 and J usage is TRBJ2-7, with D possibly TRBD2 on 6 matching bases. Trimming left V 8 bases short and J 1 base short, with 18 bases between. Germline CDR1 is SNHLY and CDR2 is FYNNEI. The CDR3 runs to 15 residues. CDR3 residues: CASESGPSGSYEQYF. The CDR3 coding sequence is TGTGCCAGCGAGAGTGGACCGAGCGGGTCCTACGAGCAGTACTTC.

This chain links TRBV6-2 or TRBV6-3 with TRBJ2-1, with no clear D. Germline CDR1 MNHEY, CDR2 SVGEGT. The V and J ends lost 4 bases and 5 bases respectively, with 12 bases between them. The CDR3 spans 14 residues. CDR3 nucleotides: TGTGCCAGCAGTTCTGTTATCTACCACAATGAGCAGTTCTTC. It specifies CASSSVIYHNEQFF.

This clonotype has a count of ten or more. The rearrangement uses TRBV12-3 or TRBV12-4 and TRBJ1-1; possibly TRBD1 for D (6 bases). The CDR3 length is 14 residues. Trimming left V 6 bases short and J 6 bases short, with 17 bases between. The CDR3 loop is CASSSPYRDSEAFF. CDR3 in DNA: TGTGCCAGCAGCTCGCCCTACAGGGACTCTGAAGCTTTCTTT.

CDR3 bases: TGTGCCAGCAGTCTGACAGGGGAGAGTGAAAAACTGTTTTTT. Protein: CASSLTGESEKLFF. V gene TRBV12-3 or TRBV12-4 combines with J gene TRBJ1-4; TRBD1 matches at 8 bases. V shed 5 bases, J shed 7 bases, and the junction held 6 bases outside the gene matches. The CDR3 loop spans 14 amino acids.

In its sample, this clonotype was seen many times. This chain links TRBV24-1 with TRBJ2-1, with 8 bases fitting TRBD1. Germline CDR1 reads KGHDR; CDR2 reads SFDVKD. This CDR3 spans 15 amino acids. Losses at the gene ends were 7 bases for V and 2 bases for J; bases not matched to a gene: 6. Here the CDR3 reads CATSRTGSTYNEQFF. The DNA for the CDR3 is TGTGCCACCAGCAGGACAGGGTCCACCTACAATGAGCAGTTCTTC.

This clonotype was picked up a small number of times. This chain connects TRBV27 to TRBJ1-5, with TRBD1 matching 12 bases. This CDR3 comprises 16 residues. The V gene's germline CDR1 is MNHEY and CDR2 SMNVEV (reference sequence). V trimming: 7 bases; J trimming: 1 base; junction bases outside the gene matches: 5. In DNA form, the CDR3 reads TGTGCCAGCAAGGGACAGGGGGCCAGAAGCAATCAGCCCCAGCATTTT. Translating gives CASKGQGARSNQPQHF.

This clonotype has only a few counts. V usage is TRBV4-1 and J usage is TRBJ1-4, with TRBD1 identical over 8 bases. The V and J ends lost 1 base and 8 bases, in that order; junction bases with no gene match: 3. The CDR3 loop spans 14 amino acids. In germline, CDR1 is MGHRA, CDR2 YSYEKL. DNA of the CDR3: TGCGCCAGCAGCCAAGGACAGGGGCAGGAAAAACTGTTTTTT. Translation: CASSQGQGQEKLFF.

The chain links TRBV29-1 to TRBJ2-5; D is ambiguous. From germline, CDR1 is SQVTM and CDR2 ANQGSEA. V lost 4 bases, J lost 1 base, and 16 bases lay in between. The length of the CDR3 is 15 residues. CDR3 nucleotides: TGCAGCGTTGTCCCCTCTACCCCAACCCAAGAGACCCAGTACTTC. Translation gives CSVVPSTPTQETQYF.

The gene calls are TRBV5-1 and TRBJ2-7, with 9 bases aligning to TRBD2. The CDR3 runs 16 residues. Germline loops: CDR1 SGHRS, CDR2 YFSETQ. V dropped 0 bases and J dropped 2; count of bases not matched to a gene: 6. Here the CDR3 reads CASSLATSGRPYEQYF. The CDR3 nucleotides read TGCGCCAGCAGCTTGGCCACTAGCGGGCGCCCCTACGAGCAGTACTTC.

The rearrangement uses TRBV11-1 and TRBJ1-3, with 7 bases aligning to TRBD1. This CDR3 has 18 amino acids. V dropped 5 bases and J dropped 2; count of bases not matched to a gene: 15. Germline-derived CDR1 and CDR2 are SGHAT and FQDESV (reference sequence). CDR3: CASSARDRKIVAGNTIYF. CDR3 nucleotides: TGTGCCAGCAGCGCCCGGGACAGAAAGATTGTTGCTGGAAACACCATATATTTT. The whole variable domain, remainder taken from reference TRBV11-1 and TRBJ1-3, is EAEVAQSPRYKITEKSQAVAFWCDPISGHATLYWYRQILGQGPELLVQFQDESVVDDSQLPKDRFSAERLKGVDSTLKIQPAELGDSAMYLCASSARDRKIVAGNTIYFGEGSWLTVV.

This clonotype has only a few counts. V usage is TRBV25-1 and J usage is TRBJ2-2, with 9 bases lining up with TRBD1. The CDR3 totals 16 residues. Germline CDR1 and CDR2: MGHDK and SYGVNS. V dropped 4 bases and J dropped 0; count of bases not matched to a gene: 3. CDR3 loop: CASSARTGANTGELFF. CDR3 nucleotides: TGTGCCAGCAGTGCGAGGACAGGGGCGAACACCGGGGAGCTGTTTTTT.

A few counts support this clonotype. The genes are TRBV5-5 and TRBJ2-1; tentatively, D is TRBD2 (6 bases). This CDR3 region has 14 residues. CDR1 is SGHKS and CDR2 is YYEKEE in the germline V gene (reference sequence). The ends were cut back, 1 base at V and 11 bases at J, with 16 bases in the middle. The CDR3 region is CASSLPLSSVKQFF. The CDR3 coding sequence is TGTGCCAGCAGCTTGCCCCTTTCTAGCGTCAAGCAGTTCTTC.

Ten or more counts support this clonotype. The chain has TRBV15 and TRBJ1-4; D not resolved. The length of the CDR3 is 15 residues. V lost 0 bases and J lost 7, with 12 bases in between. The germline CDR1 and CDR2 sequences are LNHNV and YYDKDF (reference sequence). The CDR3 loop is CATSRDLGSSEKLFF. In DNA form, the CDR3 reads TGTGCCACCAGCAGAGATCTGGGCAGTAGTGAAAAACTGTTTTTT.

The chain carries TRBV7-9 and TRBJ2-1; 7 nucleotides align to TRBD1. The CDR3 contains 13 residues. CDR1 is SEHNR and CDR2 is FQNEAQ in the germline V gene (reference sequence). After removal of 3 bases from V and 8 bases from J, the junction contained 4 bases not matched to a gene. CDR3 residues: CASSFDRDHEQFF. The CDR3 DNA reads as TGTGCCAGCAGCTTTGACAGGGATCATGAGCAGTTCTTC.

J is TRBJ2-2 and V is TRBV7-9, with 7 nucleotides matching TRBD1. The CDR3 runs to 15 residues. The junction had 5 bases not matched to a gene; V was cut back by 6 bases and J by 1 base. Germline values: CDR1 SEHNR, CDR2 FQNEAQ (reference sequence). The DNA for the CDR3 is TGTGCCAGCAGACACCGGGACAGGAACACCGGGGAGCTGTTTTTT. Translated, it gives CASRHRDRNTGELFF.

This clonotype was seen many times. The genes are TRBV14 and TRBJ1-1; D gene uncertain. V was clipped by 4 bases and J by 5 bases, with 11 bases between them. Germline V gene data show CDR1 as SGHDN and CDR2 as FVKESK. CDR3 size: 13 residues. CDR3 region: CASSPGWVTEAFF. CDR3 in DNA: TGTGCCAGCAGCCCGGGGTGGGTTACTGAAGCTTTCTTT.

This clonotype was found a few times. The V call is TRBV28, the J call TRBJ2-4; D unclear. Germline CDR1 is MDHEN and CDR2 is SYDVKM. CDR3 length: 14 amino acids. The V and J ends lost 6 bases and 1 base respectively, with 10 bases between them. This CDR3 is CASRGIAAKNIQYF. CDR3 nucleotide sequence: TGTGCCAGCAGGGGCATAGCTGCCAAAAACATTCAGTACTTC.

V is TRBV12-3 or TRBV12-4 and J is TRBJ2-7, with 7 bases identical to TRBD2. Unmatched junction bases numbered 4, after V lost 3 bases and J lost 5 bases. The length of the CDR3 is 13 residues. Here the CDR3 reads CASSFDGGNEQYF. CDR3 DNA sequence: TGTGCCAGCAGTTTTGACGGGGGGAACGAGCAGTACTTC.

This clonotype has more than one count but fewer than ten. The J gene is TRBJ1-1, the V gene TRBV5-1, with D unclear. The V gene lost 1 base and the J gene lost 4 bases, with 11 bases spanning the gap. This CDR3 is built from 14 residues. From germline, CDR1 is SGHRS and CDR2 YFSETQ. The CDR3 coding sequence is TGCGCCAGCAGCTTGTCAGCCTTGAGCACTGAAGCTTTCTTT. Its protein product is CASSLSALSTEAFF.

V and J are TRBV12-3 or TRBV12-4 and TRBJ1-4; a weak D match, TRBD1 (6 bases). V lost 4 bases to trimming and J lost 0 bases, with 9 bases between them. The CDR3 has 15 residues. CDR3 sequence: CASSYREPTNEKLFF. The DNA of the CDR3 is TGTGCCAGCAGTTACAGGGAGCCAACTAATGAAAAACTGTTTTTT.

This rearrangement joins TRBV28 to TRBJ2-3; 9 nucleotides line up with TRBD2. The CDR3 is made up of 16 amino acids. The V gene's germline CDR1 is MDHEN and CDR2 SYDVKM. V was pared by 5 bases and J by 2 bases, with 8 bases of the junction left unmatched. CDR3 residues: CASSPPGTSHTDTQYF. CDR3 bases: TGTGCCAGCAGTCCGCCCGGGACTAGCCACACAGATACGCAGTATTTT.

The genes are TRBV20-1 and TRBJ2-5; 8 bases agree with TRBD1. V gave up 3 bases and J gave up 7 bases; unmatched junction bases: 22. Germline assignment: CDR1 DFQATT and CDR2 SNEGSKA (reference sequence). This CDR3 has 18 residues. DNA of the CDR3: TGCAGTGCTAGGCCCCTCCAACTTACAGGGGGATTTTTGCGGACCCAGTACTTC. It encodes CSARPLQLTGGFLRTQYF.

This clonotype appeared many times. This rearrangement joins TRBV24-1 to TRBJ2-1; no firm D call. V was cut by 7 bases and J by 7 bases, with 16 bases left in between. CDR1 is KGHDR and CDR2 is SFDVKD in the germline V gene. The CDR3 loop spans 14 amino acids. The CDR3 reads CATSTGPYGNEQFF. CDR3 DNA sequence: TGTGCCACCAGCACCGGGCCCTACGGGAATGAGCAGTTCTTC.

This clonotype was picked up a small number of times. The J gene is TRBJ2-6, the V gene TRBV11-2, with TRBD2 matching 13 bases. The trim removed 5 bases at V and 1 base at J, leaving 8 bases unmatched. Germline CDR1 SGHAT, CDR2 FQNNGV. The CDR3 consists of 19 residues. Here the CDR3 reads CASSPGLAGFRSGANVLTF. CDR3 in DNA: TGTGCCAGCAGCCCGGGACTAGCGGGATTTAGGTCTGGGGCCAACGTCCTGACTTTC.

The chain employs TRBV18 and TRBJ2-7, with D perhaps matching TRBD1 (6 bases). This CDR3 is built from 13 residues. Between the trimmed V and J ends, which lost 6 bases and 2 bases, there was a span of 11 bases. Germline CDR1 reads KGHSH; CDR2 reads LQKENI. CDR3 amino acids: CASSVGTTYEQYF. DNA of the CDR3: TGTGCCAGCTCGGTCGGGACAACCTACGAGCAGTACTTC.

The gene calls are TRBV5-1 and TRBJ2-5, with 7 positions matching TRBD2. The CDR3 extends over 14 amino acids. The germline V gene has CDR1 SGHRS and CDR2 YFSETQ. J lost 3 bases, V lost 2 bases, and 4 bases had no gene match. The CDR3 protein is CASSLRLAKETQYF. In DNA form, the CDR3 reads TGCGCCAGCAGCTTACGACTAGCCAAAGAGACCCAGTACTTC. The full variable domain, rest sourced from reference TRBV5-1 and TRBJ2-5, is KAGVTQTPRYLIKTRGQQVTLSCSPISGHRSVSWYQQTPGQGLQFLFEYFSETQRNKGNFPGRFSGRQFSNSRSEMNVSTLELGDSALYLCASSLRLAKETQYFGPGTRLLVL.

This clonotype showed up just a few times. V gene TRBV5-1 combines with J gene TRBJ2-7; D gene uncertain. V was trimmed by 4 bases and J by 3 bases, leaving 5 bases between them. CDR3 length: 11 residues. CDR1 and CDR2 from the germline V gene are SGHRS and YFSETQ. The CDR3 here is CASSTHYEQYF. The CDR3 nucleotides read TGCGCCAGCAGCACACACTACGAGCAGTACTTC.